What follows is one TCR beta chain and its context. The CDR3 covers 17 residues. Trimming removed 0 bases from V and 6 bases from J; junction bases left unmatched: 11. Germline V gene data show CDR1 as MNHNS and CDR2 as SASEGT. There were only Caucasian adults among the donors, and all lived in Nashville, Tennessee. Here immunoSEQ multiplex PCR was the method, and the copy in TCRdb shows in-frame clones only, minus some. The profile covers about 680,000 clones, with around two thirds appearing a single time and more than 1.5% taken by the ten largest. This sample stems from a study of shared clonotypes between healthy human individuals.

The sequenced sample consisted of memory CD4+ T cells sorted from blood. The sample's subset: CD45RA-negative fraction. V and J are TRBV6-1 and TRBJ1-1, with 9 positions matching TRBD1. This receptor was identified in a woman aged 25 to 39 in good health. CDR3 residues: CASSEALNGGQGAEAFF. Written as DNA, the CDR3 is TGTGCCAGCAGTGAAGCGCTTAATGGGGGACAGGGCGCTGAAGCTTTCTTT.